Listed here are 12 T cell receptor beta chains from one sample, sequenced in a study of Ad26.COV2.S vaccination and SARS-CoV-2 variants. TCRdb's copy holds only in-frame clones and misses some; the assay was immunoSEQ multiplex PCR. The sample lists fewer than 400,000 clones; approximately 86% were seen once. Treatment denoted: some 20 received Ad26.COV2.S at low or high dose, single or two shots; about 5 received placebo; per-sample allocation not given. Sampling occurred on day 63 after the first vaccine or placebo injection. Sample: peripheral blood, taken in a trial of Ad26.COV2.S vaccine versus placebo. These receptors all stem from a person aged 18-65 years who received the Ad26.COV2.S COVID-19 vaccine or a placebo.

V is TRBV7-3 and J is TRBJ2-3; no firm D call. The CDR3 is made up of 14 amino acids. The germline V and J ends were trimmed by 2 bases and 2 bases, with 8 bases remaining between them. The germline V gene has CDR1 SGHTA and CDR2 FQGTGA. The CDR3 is CASSLGYFTDTQYF. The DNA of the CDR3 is TGTGCCAGCAGCTTAGGGTATTTCACAGATACGCAGTATTTT. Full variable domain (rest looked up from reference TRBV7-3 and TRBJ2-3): GAGVSQTPSNKVTEKGKYVELRCDPISGHTALYWYRQSLGQGPEFLIYFQGTGAADDSGLPNDRFFAVRPEGSVSTLKIQRTERGDSAVYLCASSLGYFTDTQYFGPGTRLTVL.

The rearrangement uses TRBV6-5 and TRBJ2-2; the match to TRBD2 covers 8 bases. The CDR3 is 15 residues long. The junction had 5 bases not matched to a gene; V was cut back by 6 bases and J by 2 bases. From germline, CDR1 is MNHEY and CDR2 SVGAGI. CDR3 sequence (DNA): TGTGCCAGCAGGTCGGGGGGGCTTAACACCGGGGAGCTGTTTTTT. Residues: CASRSGGLNTGELFF.

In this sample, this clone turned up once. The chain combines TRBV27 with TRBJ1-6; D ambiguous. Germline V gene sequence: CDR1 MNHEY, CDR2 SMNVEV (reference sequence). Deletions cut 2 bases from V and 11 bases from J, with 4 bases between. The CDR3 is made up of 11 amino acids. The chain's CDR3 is CASSLDAPLHF. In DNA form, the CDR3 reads TGTGCCAGCAGTTTAGACGCACCCCTCCACTTT.

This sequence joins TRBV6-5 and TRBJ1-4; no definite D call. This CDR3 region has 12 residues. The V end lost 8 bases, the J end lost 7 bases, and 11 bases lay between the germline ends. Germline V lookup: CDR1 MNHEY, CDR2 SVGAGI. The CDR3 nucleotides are TGTGCCAGCTCATGGACGGGTGAAAAACTGTTTTTT. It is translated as CASSWTGEKLFF.

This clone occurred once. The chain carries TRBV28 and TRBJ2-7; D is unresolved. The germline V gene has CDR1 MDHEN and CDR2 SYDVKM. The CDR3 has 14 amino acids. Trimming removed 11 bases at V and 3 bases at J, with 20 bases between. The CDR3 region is CASGPTHDIYEQYF. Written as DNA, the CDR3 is TGTGCCTCCGGTCCCACCCACGATATCTACGAGCAGTACTTC.

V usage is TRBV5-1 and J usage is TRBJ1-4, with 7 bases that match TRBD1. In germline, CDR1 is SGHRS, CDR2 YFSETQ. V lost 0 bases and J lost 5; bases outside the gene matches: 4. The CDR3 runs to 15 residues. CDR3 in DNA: TGCGCCAGCAGCTTGGATGGGACAGTGAATGAAAAACTGTTTTTT. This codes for CASSLDGTVNEKLFF. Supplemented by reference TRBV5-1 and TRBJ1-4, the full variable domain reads KAGVTQTPRYLIKTRGQQVTLSCSPISGHRSVSWYQQTPGQGLQFLFEYFSETQRNKGNFPGRFSGRQFSNSRSEMNVSTLELGDSALYLCASSLDGTVNEKLFFGSGTQLSVL.

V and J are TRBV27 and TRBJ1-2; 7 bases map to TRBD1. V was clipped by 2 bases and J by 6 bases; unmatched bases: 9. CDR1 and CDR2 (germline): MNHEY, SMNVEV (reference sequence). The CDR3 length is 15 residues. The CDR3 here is CASSLIPQGQDGYTF. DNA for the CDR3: TGTGCCAGCAGTTTAATTCCCCAAGGACAGGATGGCTACACCTTC.

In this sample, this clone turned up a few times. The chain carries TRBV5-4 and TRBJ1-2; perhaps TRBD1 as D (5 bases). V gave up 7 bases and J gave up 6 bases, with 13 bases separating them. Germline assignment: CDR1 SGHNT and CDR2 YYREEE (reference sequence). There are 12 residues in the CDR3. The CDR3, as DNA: TGTGCCAGCCGCGAACGGGGCGATGGCTACACCTTC. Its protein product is CASRERGDGYTF.

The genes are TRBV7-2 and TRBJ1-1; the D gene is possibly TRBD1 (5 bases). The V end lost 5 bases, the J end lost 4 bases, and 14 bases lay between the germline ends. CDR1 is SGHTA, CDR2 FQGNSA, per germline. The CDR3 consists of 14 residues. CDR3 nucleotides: TGTGCCAGCAGCCCGATAGGGGTTAGCACTGAAGCTTTCTTT. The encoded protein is CASSPIGVSTEAFF. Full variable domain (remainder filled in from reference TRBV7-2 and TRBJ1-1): GAGVSQSPSNKVTEKGKDVELRCDPISGHTALYWYRQSLGQGLEFLIYFQGNSAPDKSGLPSDRFSAERTGGSVSTLTIQRTQQEDSAVYLCASSPIGVSTEAFFGQGTRLTVV.

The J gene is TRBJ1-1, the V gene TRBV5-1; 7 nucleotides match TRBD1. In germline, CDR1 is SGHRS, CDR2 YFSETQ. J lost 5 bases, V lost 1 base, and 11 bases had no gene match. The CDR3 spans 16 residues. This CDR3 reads CASSLSLIGGTTEAFF. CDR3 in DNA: TGCGCCAGCAGCTTGTCTTTAATAGGGGGCACAACTGAAGCTTTCTTT.

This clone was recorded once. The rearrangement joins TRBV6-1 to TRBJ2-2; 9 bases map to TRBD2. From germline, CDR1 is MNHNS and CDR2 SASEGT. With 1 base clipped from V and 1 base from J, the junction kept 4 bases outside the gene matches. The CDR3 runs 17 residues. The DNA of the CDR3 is TGTGCCAGCAGTGAAGAGCGGGGGGCGGGGAACACCGGGGAGCTGTTTTTT. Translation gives CASSEERGAGNTGELFF.

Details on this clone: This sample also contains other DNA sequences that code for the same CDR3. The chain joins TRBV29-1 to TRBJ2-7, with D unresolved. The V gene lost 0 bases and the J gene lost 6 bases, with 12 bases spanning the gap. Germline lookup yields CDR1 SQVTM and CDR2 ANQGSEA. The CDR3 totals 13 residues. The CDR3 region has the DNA TGCAGCGTTGAAGAAGTTGGGCGCGGCGAGCAGTACTTC. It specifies CSVEEVGRGEQYF.